The 6 T cell receptor beta chains below come from one sample, sequenced in a study of shared clonotypes between healthy human individuals (dated by TCRdb to 2019 to 2021). Receptor libraries were prepared by the immunoSEQ multiplex PCR assay. What TCRdb holds here is the immuneACCESS table cut down to in-frame rearrangements. Part of the clones is not present; checked against another copy, under half of the missing clones reflect an unresolved V gene, and the others are unexplained. This sample gives some 2,000,000 clones in total; approximately 94% of them show up just once. The ten largest clones capture around 0.13% of the sample. What was sequenced was naive CD4+ T cells sorted from blood. Taken with the paper, the label for cell subset or site translates to: CD45RA+ positively selected. The receptors shown here come from a man aged 18 to 35 in good health.

To note about this clone: Other DNA sequences in this sample translate to the same CDR3. The chain recombines TRBV29-1 with TRBJ2-5; D gene ambiguous. Trimming shortened V by 6 bases and J by 1 base, and 12 bases separated the two germline ends. Germline CDR1 and CDR2: SQVTM and ANQGSEA. The CDR3 is 13 residues long. CDR3 coding DNA: TGCAGCGTGCGGCCTCGCCTCCAAGAGACCCAGTACTTC. Encoded protein: CSVRPRLQETQYF.

Comments on this clone: This sample includes further DNA sequences coding for the same CDR3. The chain employs TRBV6-5 and TRBJ1-5; D remains unclear. Trimming took off 6 bases at V and 4 bases at J, with 10 bases between the two ends. From germline, CDR1 is MNHEY and CDR2 SVGAGI. The CDR3 length is 13 residues. The CDR3 DNA is TGTGCCAGCAGCCGATCTGGTAATCAGCCCCAGCATTTT. Its protein is CASSRSGNQPQHF.

The chain links TRBV10-3 to TRBJ1-4, with D perhaps TRBD1 (5 bases). CDR1 and CDR2 (germline): ENHRY, SYGVKD. V was pared by 6 bases and J by 4 bases, with 15 bases between. CDR3 length: 15 amino acids. The CDR3 DNA reads TGTGCCATCAGATCGGGACTTCAAATTAATGAAAAACTGTTTTTT. Translation gives CAIRSGLQINEKLFF.

The chain employs TRBV5-8 and TRBJ2-3; 8 bases are shared with TRBD2. V was clipped by 3 bases and J by 0 bases; unmatched bases: 9. CDR3 size: 17 residues. Germline V gene data show CDR1 as SGHTS and CDR2 as YDEGEE. CDR3 residues: CASSSGVAGISTDTQYF. The CDR3 nucleotides read TGTGCCAGCAGCTCGGGCGTAGCGGGGATCAGCACAGATACGCAGTATTTT.

Remarks on this clone: At the DNA level, this CDR3 is encoded by other sequences in the same sample as well. The rearrangement uses TRBV30 and TRBJ2-3; D may be TRBD1 (6 bases). The ends were cut back, 2 bases at V and 0 bases at J, with 6 bases in the middle. CDR3 length: 13 residues. CDR1 and CDR2 from the germline V gene are GTSNPN and SVGIG (reference sequence). CDR3: CAWSRGSTDTQYF. DNA for the CDR3: TGTGCCTGGAGTAGGGGGAGCACAGATACGCAGTATTTT.

The CDR3, as DNA: TGTGCCAGCAGCACCGGGGACAGAGAGAATGAAAAACTGTTTTTT. As protein: CASSTGDRENEKLFF. The chain uses TRBV7-9 and TRBJ1-4, with 7 bases fitting TRBD1. The CDR3 runs to 15 residues. Per the germline V gene, CDR1 is SEHNR and CDR2 is FQNEAQ (reference sequence). V lost 5 bases and J lost 5; bases outside the gene matches: 8.